The sequence of this TCR beta chain was determined in a study of tumour-infiltrating T cells in Burkitt lymphoma. The overall study: Survival, overall and progression-free, tracked with productive clonality.

Germline V lookup: CDR1 LNHDA, CDR2 SQIVND (reference sequence). The length of the CDR3 is 13 residues. V dropped 8 bases and J dropped 6; count of bases not matched to a gene: 6. The protocol was immunoSEQ multiplex PCR, while the TCRdb copy is restricted to in-frame clones and leaves out a portion. The table shows approximately 5,100 clones, with approximately 15% occurring only once. This TCR was recovered from a human donor with diffuse large B-cell lymphoma. Material for sequencing was tumor tissue. V usage is TRBV19 and J usage is TRBJ1-2; 10 nucleotides align to TRBD1. The CDR3 sequence: CASWDRGINGYTF. The CDR3 DNA reads TGTGCCAGTTGGGACAGGGGTATCAATGGCTACACCTTC. The complete variable domain, with remaining parts taken from reference TRBV19 and TRBJ1-2, reads DGGITQSPKYLFRKEGQNVTLSCEQNLNHDAMYWYRQDPGQGLRLIYYSQIVNDFQKGDIAEGYSVSREKKESFPLTVTSAQKNPTAFYLCASWDRGINGYTFGSGTRLTVV.